This TCR beta chain appears in the sequencing data of a study of neurological immune-mediated disorders. This clonotype was counted ten times or more. Antigen: not known. Study-wide results and caveats: Multiple sclerosis patients had less TCR clonal expansion than even healthy controls, unlike HTLV-1-associated myelopathy.

A 10-nucleotide random UMI tagged transcripts in template-switch 5'RACE cDNA synthesis. A single record per CDR3 protein comes from TCRdb applying MiXCR to the 5' RACE reads. The data contain more than 45,000 distinct CDR3 sequences, 10% of them singletons. The ends were cut back, 0 bases at V and 6 bases at J, with 15 bases in the middle. The CDR3 spans 16 residues. Germline values: CDR1 SGDLS, CDR2 YYNGEE. This clonotype was obtained from a woman in her thirties or forties with HTLV-1-associated myelopathy (HAM/TSP). V and J are TRBV9 and TRBJ1-4, with unresolved D. The sequenced sample was PBMCs. CDR3 amino acids: CASSVGEGWKDEKLFF. In nucleotides, the CDR3 is TGTGCCAGCAGCGTAGGAGAGGGCTGGAAAGATGAAAAACTGTTTTTT. Based on the CDR3 plus reference TRBV9 and TRBJ1-4, the full variable domain is DSGVTQTPKHLITATGQRVTLRCSPRSGDLSVYWYQQSLDQGLQFLIQYYNGEERAKGNILERFSAQQFPDLHSELNLSSLELGDSALYFCASSVGEGWKDEKLFFGSGTQLSVL.